The clone carrying this T cell receptor (beta chain) was detected many times. Its antigen is still unknown. There are 14 residues in the CDR3. Trimming cost V 6 bases and J 0 bases; bases outside gene matches: 3. CDR1 and CDR2 (germline): SEHNR, FQNEAQ (reference sequence). This specimen comes from a study of CD8 T cells in ankylosing spondylitis. General study findings and limits: Reported data indicate significant enrichment of disease-linked clones within matched ankylosing spondylitis synovial fluid. Blood from ankylosing spondylitis patients appeared to carry a characteristic eight-variant TCR beta motif. The authors found the disease-linked clones to be CD8+ and relatively rare in peripheral blood.

Quantitative molecular-barcoded 5'-RACE generated the TCR beta libraries. One entry per CDR3 protein results from TCRdb running MiXCR on the 5' RACE reads. The table has approximately 540,000 distinct CDR3 sequences, roughly 13% seen once. This chain joins TRBV7-9 and TRBJ2-7; 9 nucleotides line up with TRBD2. The clonotype was recovered from a male donor with ankylosing spondylitis. Source material: blood, either unsorted or a sorted T cell fraction (not recorded which). The CDR3 nucleotides read TGTGCCAGCAGGCGGACTAGCGACTCCTACGAGCAGTACTTC. This encodes CASRRTSDSYEQYF. Full variable domain (remainder filled in from reference TRBV7-9 and TRBJ2-7): DTGVSQNPRHKITKRGQNVTFRCDPISEHNRLYWYRQTLGQGPEFLTYFQNEAQLEKSRLLSDRFSAERPKGSFSTLEIQRTEQGDSAMYLCASRRTSDSYEQYFGPGTRLTVT.